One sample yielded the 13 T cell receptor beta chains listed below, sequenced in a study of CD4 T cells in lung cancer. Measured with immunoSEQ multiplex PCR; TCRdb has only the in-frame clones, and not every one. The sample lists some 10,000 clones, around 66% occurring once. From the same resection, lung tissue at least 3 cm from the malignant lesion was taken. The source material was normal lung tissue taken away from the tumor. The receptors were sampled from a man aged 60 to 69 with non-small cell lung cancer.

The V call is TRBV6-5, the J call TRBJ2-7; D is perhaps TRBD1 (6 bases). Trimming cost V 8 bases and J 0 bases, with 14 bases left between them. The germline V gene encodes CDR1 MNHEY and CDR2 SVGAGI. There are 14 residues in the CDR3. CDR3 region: CASRSWDNSYEQYF. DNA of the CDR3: TGTGCCAGCCGTTCATGGGACAACTCCTACGAGCAGTACTTC.

CDR3 bases: TGTGCCAGCAGTGGTCGAGGGATCTACGACGAGCAGTACTTC. Encoded protein: CASSGRGIYDEQYF. The chain uses TRBV6-1 and TRBJ2-7, with a weak D call TRBD2 (5 bases). Trimming took 4 bases from V and 5 from J, leaving 15 bases between them. Germline V gene data show CDR1 as MNHNS and CDR2 as SASEGT. This CDR3 is built from 14 residues.

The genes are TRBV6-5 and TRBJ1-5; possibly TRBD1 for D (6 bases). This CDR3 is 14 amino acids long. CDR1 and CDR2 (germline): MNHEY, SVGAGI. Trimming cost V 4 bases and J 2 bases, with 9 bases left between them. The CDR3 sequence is CASSSGVGNQPQHF. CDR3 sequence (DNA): TGTGCCAGCAGTTCAGGGGTGGGCAATCAGCCCCAGCATTTT.

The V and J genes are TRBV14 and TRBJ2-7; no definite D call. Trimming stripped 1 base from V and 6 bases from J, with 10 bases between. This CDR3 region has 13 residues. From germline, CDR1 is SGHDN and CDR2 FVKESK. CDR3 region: CASSQVIMGEQYV. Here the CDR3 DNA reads TGTGCCAGCAGCCAAGTCATAATGGGCGAGCAGTACGTC.

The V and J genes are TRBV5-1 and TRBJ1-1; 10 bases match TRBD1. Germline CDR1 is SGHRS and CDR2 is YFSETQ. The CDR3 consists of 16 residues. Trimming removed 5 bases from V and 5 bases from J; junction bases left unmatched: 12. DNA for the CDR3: TGCGCCAGCAGACAGACAGGGGGCGACCGGGGGACTGAAGCTTTCTTT. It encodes CASRQTGGDRGTEAFF.

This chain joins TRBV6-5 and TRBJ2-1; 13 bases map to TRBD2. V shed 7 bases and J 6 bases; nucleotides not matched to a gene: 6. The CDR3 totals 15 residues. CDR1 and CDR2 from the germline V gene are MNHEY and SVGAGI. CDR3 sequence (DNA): TGTGCCAGCACCCTGACTAGCGGGAGGTTCAATGAGCAGTTCTTC. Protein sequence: CASTLTSGRFNEQFF.

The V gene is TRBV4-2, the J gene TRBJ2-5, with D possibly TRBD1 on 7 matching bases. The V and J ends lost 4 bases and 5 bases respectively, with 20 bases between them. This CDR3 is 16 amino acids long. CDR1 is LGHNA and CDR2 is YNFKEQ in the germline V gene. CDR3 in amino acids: CASSPLERTGGETQYF. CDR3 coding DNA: TGTGCCAGCAGCCCCCTTGAGCGGACAGGAGGGGAGACCCAGTACTTC.

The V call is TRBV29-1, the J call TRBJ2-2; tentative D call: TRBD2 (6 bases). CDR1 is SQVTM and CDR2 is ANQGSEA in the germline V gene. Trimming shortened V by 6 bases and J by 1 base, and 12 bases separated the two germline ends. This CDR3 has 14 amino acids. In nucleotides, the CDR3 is TGCAGCGTCCTAGCGCTTGTGAACACCGGGGAGCTGTTTTTT. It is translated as CSVLALVNTGELFF.

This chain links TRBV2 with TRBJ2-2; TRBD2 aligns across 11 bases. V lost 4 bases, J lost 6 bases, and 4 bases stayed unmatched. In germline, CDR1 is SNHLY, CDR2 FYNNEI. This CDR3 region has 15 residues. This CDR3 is CASSVLAGVAGELFF. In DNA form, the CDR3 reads TGTGCCAGCAGTGTACTAGCGGGAGTGGCCGGGGAGCTGTTTTTT.

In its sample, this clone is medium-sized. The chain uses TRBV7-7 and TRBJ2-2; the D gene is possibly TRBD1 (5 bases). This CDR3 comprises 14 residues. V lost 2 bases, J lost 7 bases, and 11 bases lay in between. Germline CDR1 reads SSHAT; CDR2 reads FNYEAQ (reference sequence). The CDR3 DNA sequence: TGTGCCAGCAGCTTACAAAGGGGAAGCGGGGAGCTGTTTTTT. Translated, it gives CASSLQRGSGELFF.

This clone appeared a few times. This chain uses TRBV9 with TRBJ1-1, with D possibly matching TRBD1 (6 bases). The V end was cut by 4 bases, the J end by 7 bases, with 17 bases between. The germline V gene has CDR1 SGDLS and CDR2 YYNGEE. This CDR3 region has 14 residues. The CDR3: CASSSPHRAHEAFF. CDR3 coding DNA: TGTGCCAGCAGCTCCCCCCACAGGGCCCATGAAGCTTTCTTT.

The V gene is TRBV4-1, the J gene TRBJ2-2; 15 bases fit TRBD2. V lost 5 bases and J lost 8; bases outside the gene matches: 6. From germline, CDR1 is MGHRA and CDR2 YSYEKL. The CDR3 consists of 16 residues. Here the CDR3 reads CASSIGTSGRRGELFF. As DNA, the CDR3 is TGCGCCAGCAGCATAGGGACTAGCGGGAGGAGGGGGGAGCTGTTTTTT.

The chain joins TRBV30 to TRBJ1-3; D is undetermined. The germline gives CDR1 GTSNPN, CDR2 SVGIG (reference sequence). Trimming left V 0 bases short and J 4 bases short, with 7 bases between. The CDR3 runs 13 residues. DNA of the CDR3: TGTGCCTGGAGTGTACTCAGGGGAAACACCATATATTTT. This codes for CAWSVLRGNTIYF.